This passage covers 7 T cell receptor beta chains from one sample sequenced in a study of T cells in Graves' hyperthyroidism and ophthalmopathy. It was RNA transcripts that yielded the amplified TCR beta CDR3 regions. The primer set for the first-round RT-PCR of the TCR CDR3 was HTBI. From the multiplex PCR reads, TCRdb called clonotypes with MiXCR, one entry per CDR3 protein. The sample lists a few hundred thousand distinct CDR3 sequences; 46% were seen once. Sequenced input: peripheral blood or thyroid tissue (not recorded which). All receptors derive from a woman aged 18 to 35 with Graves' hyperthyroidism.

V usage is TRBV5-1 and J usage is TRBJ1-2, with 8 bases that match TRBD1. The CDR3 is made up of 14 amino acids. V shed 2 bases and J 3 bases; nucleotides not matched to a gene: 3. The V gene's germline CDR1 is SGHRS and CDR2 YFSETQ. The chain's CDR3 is CASSLQGQDYGYTF. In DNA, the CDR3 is TGCGCCAGCAGCTTACAGGGACAGGACTATGGCTACACCTTC.

The CDR3 here is CASSLDLAGDSLAYEQYF. CDR3 bases: TGTGCCAGCAGCTTAGACCTAGCGGGAGACTCCTTGGCCTACGAGCAGTACTTC. The rearrangement uses TRBV7-2 and TRBJ2-7, with TRBD2 matching 10 bases. The CDR3 is 18 amino acids. Losses at the gene ends were 1 base for V and 2 bases for J; bases not matched to a gene: 11. Germline V lookup: CDR1 SGHTA, CDR2 FQGNSA.

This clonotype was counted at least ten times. The CDR3 protein is CASSEALRAGGENTIYF. CDR3 coding DNA: TGTGCCAGCAGTGAAGCGCTTCGGGCAGGGGGCGAAAACACCATATATTTT. This rearrangement joins TRBV2 to TRBJ1-3, with 8 bases that match TRBD1. This CDR3 has 17 amino acids. The germline gives CDR1 SNHLY, CDR2 FYNNEI. The V segment lost 0 bases and the J segment 6 bases; nucleotides outside the gene matches: 10.

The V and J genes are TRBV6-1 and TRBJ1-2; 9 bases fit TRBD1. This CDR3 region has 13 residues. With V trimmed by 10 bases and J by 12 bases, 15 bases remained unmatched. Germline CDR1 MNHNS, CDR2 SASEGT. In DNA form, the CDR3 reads TGTGCCATCAGCAAGGACAGGGGCTCTGGAAACACCTTC. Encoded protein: CAISKDRGSGNTF.

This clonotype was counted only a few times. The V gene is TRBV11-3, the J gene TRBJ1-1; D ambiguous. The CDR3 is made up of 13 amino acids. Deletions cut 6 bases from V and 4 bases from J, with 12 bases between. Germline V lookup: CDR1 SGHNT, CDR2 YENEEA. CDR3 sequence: CASRFDLGTEAFF. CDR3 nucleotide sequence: TGTGCCAGCAGGTTCGACTTGGGCACTGAAGCTTTCTTT. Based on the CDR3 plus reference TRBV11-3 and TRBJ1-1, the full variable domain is EAGVVQSPRYKIIEKKQPVAFWCNPISGHNTLYWYLQNLGQGPELLIRYENEEAVDDSQLPKDRFSAERLKGVDSTLKIQPAELGDSAVYLCASRFDLGTEAFFGQGTRLTVV.

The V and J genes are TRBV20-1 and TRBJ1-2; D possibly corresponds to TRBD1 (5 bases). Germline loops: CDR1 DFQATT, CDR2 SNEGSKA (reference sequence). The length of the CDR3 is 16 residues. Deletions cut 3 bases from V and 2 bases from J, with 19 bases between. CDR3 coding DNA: TGCAGTGCTAGCAGGAATAGCGGGACGGTGAACTATGGCTACACCTTC. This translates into CSASRNSGTVNYGYTF.

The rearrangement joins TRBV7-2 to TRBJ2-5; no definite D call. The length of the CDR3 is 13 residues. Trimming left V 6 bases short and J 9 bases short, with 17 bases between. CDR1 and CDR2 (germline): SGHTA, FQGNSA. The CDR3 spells CASSQNPGRPQYF. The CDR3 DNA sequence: TGTGCCAGCAGTCAAAACCCCGGGCGGCCCCAGTACTTC. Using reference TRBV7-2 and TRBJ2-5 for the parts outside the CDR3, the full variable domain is GAGVSQSPSNKVTEKGKDVELRCDPISGHTALYWYRQSLGQGLEFLIYFQGNSAPDKSGLPSDRFSAERTGGSVSTLTIQRTQQEDSAVYLCASSQNPGRPQYFGPGTRLLVL.